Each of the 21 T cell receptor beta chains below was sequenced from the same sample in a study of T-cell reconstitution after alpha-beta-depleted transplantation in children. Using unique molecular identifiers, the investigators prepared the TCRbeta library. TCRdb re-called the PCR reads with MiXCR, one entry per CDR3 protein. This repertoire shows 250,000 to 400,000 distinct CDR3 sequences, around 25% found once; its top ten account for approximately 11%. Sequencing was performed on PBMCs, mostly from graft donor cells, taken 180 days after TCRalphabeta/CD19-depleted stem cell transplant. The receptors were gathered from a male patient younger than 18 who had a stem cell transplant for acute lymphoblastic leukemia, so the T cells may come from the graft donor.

In nucleotides, the CDR3 is TGTGCCAGCAGCTTAGGAGGTCGCGGCGAGCAGTACTTC. Amino acid sequence: CASSLGGRGEQYF. This chain links TRBV7-7 with TRBJ2-7; unclear D gene. The CDR3 runs to 13 residues. Germline CDR1 is SSHAT and CDR2 is FNYEAQ (reference sequence). V lost 1 base to trimming and J lost 6 bases, with 10 bases between them.

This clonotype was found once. The CDR3 nucleotides are TGTGCCAGCAGCCTTGGAGACCGCTGCGAGCAGTACTTC. Protein: CASSLGDRCEQYF. The chain couples TRBV5-5 to TRBJ2-7; D is undetermined. The germline V gene has CDR1 SGHKS and CDR2 YYEKEE (reference sequence). The CDR3 runs 13 residues. The germline V and J ends were trimmed by 4 bases and 6 bases, with 14 bases remaining between them.

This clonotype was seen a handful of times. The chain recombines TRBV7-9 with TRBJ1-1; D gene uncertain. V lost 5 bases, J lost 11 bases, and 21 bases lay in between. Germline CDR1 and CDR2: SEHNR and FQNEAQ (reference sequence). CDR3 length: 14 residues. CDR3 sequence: CASSVTSFPPRAFF. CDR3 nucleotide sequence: TGTGCCAGCAGCGTTACCTCCTTCCCCCCAAGGGCTTTCTTT.

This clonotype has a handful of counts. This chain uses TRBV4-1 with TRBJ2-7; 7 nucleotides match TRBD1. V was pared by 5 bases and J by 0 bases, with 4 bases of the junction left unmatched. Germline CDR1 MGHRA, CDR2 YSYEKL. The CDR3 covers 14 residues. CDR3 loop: CASSTNRGSYEQYF. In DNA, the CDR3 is TGCGCCAGCAGCACAAACAGGGGCTCCTACGAGCAGTACTTC.

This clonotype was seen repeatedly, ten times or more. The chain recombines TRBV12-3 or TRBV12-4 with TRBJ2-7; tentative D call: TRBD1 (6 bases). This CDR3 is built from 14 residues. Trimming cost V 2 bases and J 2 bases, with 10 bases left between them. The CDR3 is CASSLKQGAYEQYF. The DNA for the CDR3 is TGTGCCAGCAGTTTAAAACAGGGAGCCTACGAGCAGTACTTC.

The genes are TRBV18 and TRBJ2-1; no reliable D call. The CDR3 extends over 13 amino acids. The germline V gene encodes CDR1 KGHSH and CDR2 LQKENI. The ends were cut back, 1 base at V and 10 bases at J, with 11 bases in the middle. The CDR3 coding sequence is TGTGCCAGCTCACCACTTATAAGTGGGGAGCAGTTCTTC. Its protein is CASSPLISGEQFF.

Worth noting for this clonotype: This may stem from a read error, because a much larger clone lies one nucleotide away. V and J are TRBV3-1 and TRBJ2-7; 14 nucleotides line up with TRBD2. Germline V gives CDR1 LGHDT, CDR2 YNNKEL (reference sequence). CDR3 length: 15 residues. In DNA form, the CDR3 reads TGTGCCAGCAGCCAAGGACTAGCGGGAGGGTCCGAGCAGTCCTTC. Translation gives CASSQGLAGGSEQSF.

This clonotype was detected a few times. The CDR3 DNA reads TGTGCCAGCAGTTCCTCCTACGGCAGATACTATGGCTACACCTTC. Translated, it gives CASSSSYGRYYGYTF. This chain joins TRBV12-3 or TRBV12-4 and TRBJ1-2; D is unresolved. V lost 4 bases to trimming and J lost 3 bases, with 15 bases between them. This CDR3 region has 15 residues.

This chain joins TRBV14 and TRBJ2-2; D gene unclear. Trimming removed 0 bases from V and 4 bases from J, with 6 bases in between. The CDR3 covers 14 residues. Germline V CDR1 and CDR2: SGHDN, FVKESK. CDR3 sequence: CASSQEAITGELFF. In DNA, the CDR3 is TGTGCCAGCAGCCAAGAGGCTATCACCGGGGAGCTGTTTTTT.

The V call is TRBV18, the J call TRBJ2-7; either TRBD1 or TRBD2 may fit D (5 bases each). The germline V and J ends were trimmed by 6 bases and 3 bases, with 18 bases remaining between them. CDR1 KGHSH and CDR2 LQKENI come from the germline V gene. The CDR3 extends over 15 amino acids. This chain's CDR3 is CASSLRGPNFYEQYF. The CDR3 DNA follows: TGTGCCAGCTCCCTAAGGGGACCAAACTTCTACGAGCAGTACTTC.

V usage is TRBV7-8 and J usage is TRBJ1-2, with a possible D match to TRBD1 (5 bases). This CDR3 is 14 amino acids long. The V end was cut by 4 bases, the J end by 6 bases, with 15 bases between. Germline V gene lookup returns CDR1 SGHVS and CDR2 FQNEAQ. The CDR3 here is CASSSSSGMDGYTF. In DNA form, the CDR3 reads TGTGCCAGCAGCTCCTCCTCAGGGATGGATGGCTACACCTTC.

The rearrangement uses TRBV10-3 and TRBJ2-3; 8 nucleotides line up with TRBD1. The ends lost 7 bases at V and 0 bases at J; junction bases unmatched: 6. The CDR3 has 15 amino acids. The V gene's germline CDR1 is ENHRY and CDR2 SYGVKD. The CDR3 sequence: CAIKGQALSTDTQYF. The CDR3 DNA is TGTGCCATCAAGGGACAGGCCCTTAGCACAGATACGCAGTATTTT.

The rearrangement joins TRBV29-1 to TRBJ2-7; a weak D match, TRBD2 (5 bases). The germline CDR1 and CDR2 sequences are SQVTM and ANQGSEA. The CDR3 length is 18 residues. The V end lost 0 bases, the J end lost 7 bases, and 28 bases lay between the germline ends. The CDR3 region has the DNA TGCAGCGTTGAAGATCTGAGGGCACTAATCCCCTTCTCTAAGGAGCAGTACTTC. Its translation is CSVEDLRALIPFSKEQYF.

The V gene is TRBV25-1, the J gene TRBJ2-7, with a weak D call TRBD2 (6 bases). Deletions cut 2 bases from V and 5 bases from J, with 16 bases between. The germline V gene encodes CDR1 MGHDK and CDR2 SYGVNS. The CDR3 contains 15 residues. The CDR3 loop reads CASSEPVAGSDEQYF. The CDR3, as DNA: TGTGCCAGCAGTGAACCCGTCGCGGGAAGCGACGAGCAGTACTTC.

CDR3 loop: CASSLARLAGNIQYF. The CDR3 DNA is TGTGCCAGCAGCTTAGCGCGACTAGCGGGAAACATTCAGTACTTC. The chain recombines TRBV7-2 with TRBJ2-4; 10 bases are shared with TRBD2. CDR3 length: 15 amino acids. With V trimmed by 0 bases and J by 6 bases, 2 bases remained unmatched. Germline loops: CDR1 SGHTA, CDR2 FQGNSA.

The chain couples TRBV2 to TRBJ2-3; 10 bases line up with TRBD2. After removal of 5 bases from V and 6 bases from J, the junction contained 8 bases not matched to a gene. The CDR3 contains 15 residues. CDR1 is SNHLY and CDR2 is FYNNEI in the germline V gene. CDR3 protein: CASSPPSGGQDTQYF. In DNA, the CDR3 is TGTGCCAGCAGTCCCCCTAGCGGGGGCCAGGATACGCAGTATTTT.

The CDR3 sequence: CASRAGWTEAFF. CDR3 in DNA: TGTGCCAGCAGGGCAGGTTGGACTGAAGCTTTCTTT. The gene calls are TRBV6-5 and TRBJ1-1; D call uncertain. V lost 6 bases and J 5 bases, leaving 10 bases between the germline ends. This CDR3 has 12 residues. Germline lookup yields CDR1 MNHEY and CDR2 SVGAGI.

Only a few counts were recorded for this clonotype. CDR3 residues: CASSLTSTGINPGNTIYF. The CDR3 DNA sequence: TGCGCCAGCAGCTTAACGTCCACAGGGATAAATCCTGGAAACACCATATATTTT. The genes are TRBV5-1 and TRBJ1-3, with D possibly TRBD1 on 6 matching bases. Between the trimmed V and J ends, which lost 2 bases and 2 bases, there was a span of 20 bases. Germline V CDR1 and CDR2: SGHRS, YFSETQ. This CDR3 has 18 residues.

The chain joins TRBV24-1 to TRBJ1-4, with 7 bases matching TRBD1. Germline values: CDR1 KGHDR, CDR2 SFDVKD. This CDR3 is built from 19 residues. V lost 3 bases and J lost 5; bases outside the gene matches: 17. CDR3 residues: CATSDRGTVPNIKNEKLFF. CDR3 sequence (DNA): TGTGCCACCAGTGATCGCGGGACAGTCCCGAACATCAAGAATGAAAAACTGTTTTTT.

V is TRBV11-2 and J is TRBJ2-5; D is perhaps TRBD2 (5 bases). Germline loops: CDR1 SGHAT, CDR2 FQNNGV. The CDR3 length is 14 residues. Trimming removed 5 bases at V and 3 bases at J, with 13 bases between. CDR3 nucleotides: TGTGCCAGCAGCCTCCGGACTCTAAAAGAGACCCAGTACTTC. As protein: CASSLRTLKETQYF.

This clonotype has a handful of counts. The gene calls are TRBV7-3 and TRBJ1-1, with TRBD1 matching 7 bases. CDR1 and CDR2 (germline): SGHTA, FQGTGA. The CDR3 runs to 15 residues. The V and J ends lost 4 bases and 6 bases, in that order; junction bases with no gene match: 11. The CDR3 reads CASSSLPGQRAEAFF. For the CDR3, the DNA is TGTGCCAGCAGCTCCCTACCGGGACAGAGGGCTGAAGCTTTCTTT.